These 20 T cell receptor beta chains were all obtained from the same sample, sequenced in a study of T cell responses to AZD1222 COVID-19 vaccine. Method: immunoSEQ multiplex PCR; TCRdb's copy keeps in-frame clones and lacks some. The sample includes about 150,000 clones, just over 90% seen only once; the top ten take 7.5% to 9.5%. The sequencing here drew on peripheral blood, taken on day 0 of AZD1222 vaccination. The receptors shown here come from an adult in good health.

This chain uses TRBV19 with TRBJ2-7; D is uncertain. The ends were cut back, 5 bases at V and 7 bases at J, with 15 bases in the middle. CDR3 length: 13 residues. Germline CDR1 reads LNHDA; CDR2 reads SQIVND (reference sequence). This chain's CDR3 is CASSLVLNGEQYF. For the CDR3, the DNA is TGTGCCAGTAGTTTAGTACTCAACGGGGAGCAGTACTTC. Complete variable domain (other parts from reference TRBV19 and TRBJ2-7): DGGITQSPKYLFRKEGQNVTLSCEQNLNHDAMYWYRQDPGQGLRLIYYSQIVNDFQKGDIAEGYSVSREKKESFPLTVTSAQKNPTAFYLCASSLVLNGEQYFGPGTRLTVT.

CDR3 nucleotide sequence: TGTGCCAGCCCTTCCGAAAGAAGGGGGGAAGGCACAGATACGCAGTATTTT. This codes for CASPSERRGEGTDTQYF. The chain uses TRBV7-9 and TRBJ2-3, with D tentatively TRBD1 or TRBD2 (6 bases each). CDR1 and CDR2 from the germline V gene are SEHNR and FQNEAQ (reference sequence). CDR3 length: 17 amino acids. The ends were cut back, 8 bases at V and 1 base at J, with 22 bases in the middle.

This chain links TRBV5-1 with TRBJ2-3; 10 nucleotides agree with TRBD2. Germline lookup yields CDR1 SGHRS and CDR2 YFSETQ. The CDR3 is 16 residues long. Trimming at V came to 5 bases and at J to 5 bases, leaving 11 bases not matched to a gene. CDR3 in amino acids: CASRDVAGGHRDTQYF. CDR3 in DNA: TGCGCCAGCAGGGACGTAGCGGGGGGCCATAGAGATACGCAGTATTTT.

The CDR3 sequence: CASSFAGGPRETQYF. CDR3 bases: TGTGCCAGCAGCTTCGCGGGGGGGCCTCGGGAGACCCAGTACTTC. The chain links TRBV7-2 to TRBJ2-5, with 9 positions matching TRBD2. J lost 5 bases, V lost 3 bases, and 7 bases had no gene match. The CDR3 is 15 amino acids. Germline V gives CDR1 SGHTA, CDR2 FQGNSA.

The CDR3 region is CASREQGAGTEAFF. The CDR3 DNA sequence: TGCGCCAGCCGAGAACAGGGGGCAGGGACTGAAGCTTTCTTT. This chain links TRBV23-1 with TRBJ1-1; TRBD1 aligns across 9 bases. Being an ORF, TRBV23-1 has a function that is uncertain. CDR3 length equals 14 residues. V trimming: 8 bases; J trimming: 5 bases; junction bases outside the gene matches: 9.

V is TRBV6-5 and J is TRBJ1-1; D is unclear. The CDR3 runs 14 residues. Trimming shortened V by 7 bases and J by 6 bases, and 18 bases separated the two germline ends. Germline lookup yields CDR1 MNHEY and CDR2 SVGAGI. For the CDR3, the DNA is TGTGCCAGCACCCAAATGATTACCACCCCTGAAGCTTTCTTT. Translation: CASTQMITTPEAFF.

The chain uses TRBV7-9 and TRBJ2-2, with TRBD1 matching 7 bases. V lost 5 bases, J lost 4 bases, and 13 bases stayed unmatched. The germline gives CDR1 SEHNR, CDR2 FQNEAQ (reference sequence). This CDR3 has 17 residues. The CDR3: CASSPPPRDRLTGELFF. The CDR3 bases are TGTGCCAGCAGCCCGCCTCCGAGGGACAGACTCACCGGGGAGCTGTTTTTT.

The chain joins TRBV5-6 to TRBJ1-4; D is undetermined. V gave up 0 bases and J gave up 3 bases, with 6 bases separating them. Germline CDR1 SGHDT, CDR2 YYEEEE. There are 14 residues in the CDR3. The CDR3: CASSLGRANEKLFF. CDR3 DNA sequence: TGTGCCAGCAGCTTGGGGAGGGCTAATGAAAAACTGTTTTTT.

This clone was detected a few times. V gene TRBV27 combines with J gene TRBJ1-6; TRBD1 agrees at 9 bases. V gave up 7 bases and J gave up 7 bases; unmatched junction bases: 2. The CDR3 spans 13 residues. Germline-derived CDR1 and CDR2 are MNHEY and SMNVEV (reference sequence). CDR3 in amino acids: CASTTGGNSPLHF. The CDR3, as DNA: TGTGCCAGCACCACAGGGGGCAATTCACCCCTCCACTTT.

The chain employs TRBV6-2 or TRBV6-3 and TRBJ1-5; the D is unclear. Germline-derived CDR1 and CDR2 are MNHEY and SVGEGT. V gave up 2 bases and J gave up 6 bases, with 11 bases separating them. This CDR3 spans 14 amino acids. CDR3 sequence reads: CASSYAGYFQPQHF. In DNA, the CDR3 is TGTGCCAGCAGTTACGCGGGGTATTTTCAGCCCCAGCATTTT.

The chain uses TRBV7-9 and TRBJ1-6; TRBD1 matches 8 bases. Per the germline V gene, CDR1 is SEHNR and CDR2 is FQNEAQ (reference sequence). This CDR3 comprises 16 residues. The V and J ends lost 6 bases and 8 bases, in that order; junction bases with no gene match: 12. CDR3 sequence: CASSSAAGQGDSPLHF. In DNA form, the CDR3 reads TGTGCCAGCAGTTCGGCTGCTGGACAGGGAGATTCACCCCTCCACTTT.

The chain recombines TRBV12-5 with TRBJ1-4; maybe TRBD1 (6 bases). Trimming left V 6 bases short and J 12 bases short, with 35 bases between. There are 19 residues in the CDR3. Germline CDR1 is LGHNT and CDR2 is FRNRAP. The CDR3 region has the DNA TGTGCTAGTGGACAGGGCGGCTTTGGTGACCTACGACCAAGTCAACAACTGTTTTTT. Translation: CASGQGGFGDLRPSQQLFF.

The gene calls are TRBV7-8 and TRBJ2-1; 9 nucleotides match TRBD1. Germline loops: CDR1 SGHVS, CDR2 FQNEAQ. V dropped 4 bases and J dropped 7; count of bases not matched to a gene: 2. The CDR3 has 13 residues. The chain's CDR3 is CASSSGQGNEQFF. In DNA form, the CDR3 reads TGTGCCAGCAGCTCGGGACAGGGTAATGAGCAGTTCTTC.

The V call is TRBV18, the J call TRBJ1-1, with unresolved D. This CDR3 contains 13 residues. V was shortened by 1 base and J by 7 bases, with 10 bases between the two germline ends. Germline V gene sequence: CDR1 KGHSH, CDR2 LQKENI. The chain's CDR3 is CASSPQPRGEAFF. CDR3 coding DNA: TGTGCCAGCTCACCACAGCCTCGGGGTGAAGCTTTCTTT.

This clone came up once. The rearrangement uses TRBV28 and TRBJ2-4; 8 nucleotides align to TRBD1. The CDR3 runs to 14 residues. The junction had 15 bases not matched to a gene; V was cut back by 5 bases and J by 15 bases. CDR1 is MDHEN and CDR2 is SYDVKM in the germline V gene. The CDR3, as DNA: TGTGCCAGCAGTCCGGGGACAGGTTGGGAATCTCGGTACTTC. Protein: CASSPGTGWESRYF.

The chain recombines TRBV7-6 with TRBJ1-4, with 9 bases lining up with TRBD1. The CDR3 is 16 residues long. Losses at the gene ends were 6 bases for V and 6 bases for J; bases not matched to a gene: 11. Germline V gene sequence: CDR1 SGHVS, CDR2 FNYEAQ. The CDR3 reads CASSMGQGLVDEKLFF. Here the CDR3 DNA reads TGTGCCAGCAGTATGGGACAGGGCCTGGTGGATGAAAAACTGTTTTTT.

This chain joins TRBV30 and TRBJ1-1; no firm D call. The CDR3 extends over 13 amino acids. The V end lost 3 bases, the J end lost 1 base, and 9 bases lay between the germline ends. Germline V lookup: CDR1 GTSNPN, CDR2 SVGIG (reference sequence). The CDR3 DNA reads TGTGCCTGGAGCCTAACAGAGAACACTGAAGCTTTCTTT. Translating it yields CAWSLTENTEAFF.

The chain uses TRBV6-5 and TRBJ2-1, with D hard to call. The V end was cut by 0 bases, the J end by 0 bases, with 9 bases between. Germline V gene lookup returns CDR1 MNHEY and CDR2 SVGAGI. The CDR3 loop spans 16 amino acids. The DNA for the CDR3 is TGTGCCAGCAGTTACTCGGCAATTTCCTCCTACAATGAGCAGTTCTTC. Translation gives CASSYSAISSYNEQFF.

The rearrangement uses TRBV5-1 and TRBJ2-7; 10 nucleotides match TRBD1. This CDR3 contains 17 residues. The germline CDR1 and CDR2 sequences are SGHRS and YFSETQ. The V gene end was trimmed by 1 base and the J gene end by 1 base; junction bases not matched to a gene: 8. CDR3 loop: CASSLWLTGGRSYEQYF. The CDR3, as DNA: TGCGCCAGCAGCTTGTGGCTGACAGGGGGCAGGTCCTACGAGCAGTACTTC.

The CDR3 sequence is CASRQGAPSEKLFF. CDR3 DNA: TGCGCCAGCAGACAGGGGGCGCCGAGTGAAAAACTGTTTTTT. The chain recombines TRBV5-1 with TRBJ1-4; 9 positions agree with TRBD1. Germline-derived CDR1 and CDR2 are SGHRS and YFSETQ. The CDR3 extends over 14 amino acids. V trimming: 5 bases; J trimming: 7 bases; junction bases outside the gene matches: 6.